This TCR beta chain emerged from a study of T-cell reconstitution after alpha-beta-depleted transplantation in children. Study-wide results and caveats: The origin of alpha-beta T cells about two months after transplant was reportedly several hundred expanded graft clones. Where some patients showed high TCRbeta diversity at day 60, it came from recipient T cells and thymic progenitors that had survived. It was newly produced T cells that mostly accounted for T-cell counts and diversity one year after transplant.

The V and J ends lost 3 bases and 6 bases respectively, with 9 bases between them. Germline V gives CDR1 DFQATT, CDR2 SNEGSKA (reference sequence). This CDR3 has 13 residues. As it was prepared, the TCRbeta library received unique molecular identifiers. TCRdb re-derived calls from the PCR reads in MiXCR, one entry per CDR3 protein. Seen here are some 450,000 distinct CDR3 sequences, about 40% observed once, and the top ten hold approximately 30%. As concerns this clonotype: As yet, its antigen is unknown.

This chain uses TRBV20-1 with TRBJ1-6; D is uncertain. The sequence derives from a girl between 2 and 10 years old with aplastic anemia, due to receive a stem cell transplant. The specimen comprised PBMCs, sampled before TCRalphabeta/CD19-depleted stem cell transplant. CDR3 in DNA: TGCAGTGCTAGTAGGCAACCTAATTCACCCCTCCACTTT. It yields the protein CSASRQPNSPLHF.